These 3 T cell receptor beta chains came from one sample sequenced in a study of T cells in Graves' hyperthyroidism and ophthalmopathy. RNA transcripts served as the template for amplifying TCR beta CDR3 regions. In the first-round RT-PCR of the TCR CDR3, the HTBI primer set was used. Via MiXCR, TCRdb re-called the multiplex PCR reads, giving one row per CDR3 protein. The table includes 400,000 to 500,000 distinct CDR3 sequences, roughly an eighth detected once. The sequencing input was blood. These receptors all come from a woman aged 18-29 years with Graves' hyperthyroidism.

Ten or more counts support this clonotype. The CDR3 sequence is CASSQVGGGTDTQYF. CDR3 nucleotides: TGTGCCAGCAGCCAAGTAGGCGGGGGCACAGATACGCAGTATTTT. The V gene is TRBV3-1, the J gene TRBJ2-3; TRBD2 is a possible D gene (6 bases). The germline V gene encodes CDR1 LGHDT and CDR2 YNNKEL (reference sequence). CDR3 size: 15 residues. V was pared by 1 base and J by 1 base, with 9 bases between.

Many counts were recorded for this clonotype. Written as DNA, the CDR3 is TGCAGTGCTGCTCACGGGGAGCAGCCCCAGCATTTT. Protein: CSAAHGEQPQHF. The rearrangement joins TRBV20-1 to TRBJ1-5; D is unclear. The germline V gene encodes CDR1 DFQATT and CDR2 SNEGSKA (reference sequence). The CDR3 totals 12 residues. V lost 5 bases, J lost 7 bases, and 12 bases lay in between.

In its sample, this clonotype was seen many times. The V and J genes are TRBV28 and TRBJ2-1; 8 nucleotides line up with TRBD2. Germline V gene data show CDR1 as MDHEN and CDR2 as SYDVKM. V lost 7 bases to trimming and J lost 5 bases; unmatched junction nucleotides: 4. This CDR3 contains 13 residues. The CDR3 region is CASTGGPDNEQFF. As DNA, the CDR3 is TGTGCCAGCACGGGAGGGCCGGACAATGAGCAGTTCTTC.